The clone carrying this T cell receptor (beta chain) was detected a few times. This specimen belongs to a study of cytomegalovirus exposure and HLA in healthy donors. The PCR used 60 Vbeta and 13 Jbeta primers. Sequenced by immunoSEQ multiplex PCR; TCRdb stores in-frame clones only, minus some. Among approximately 210,000 clones, 70% to 80% were seen once, and the ten largest hold 1.6%. V lost 5 bases, J lost 4 bases, and 6 bases stayed unmatched. CDR3 length: 15 residues. Germline V lookup: CDR1 MNHEY, CDR2 SVGAGI. The chain employs TRBV6-5 and TRBJ1-5; 9 bases match TRBD1. Material for sequencing was PBMCs. The TCR comes from a woman aged 45-60 years in good health and CMV-seronegative. The CDR3 nucleotides are TGTGCCAGCAGTCGACAGGGGGTTGGTAATCAGCCCCAGCATTTT. Translation: CASSRQGVGNQPQHF.